The rows below give T cell receptor beta chains drawn from one sample of a study of Ad26.COV2.S vaccination and SARS-CoV-2 variants. Produced via immunoSEQ multiplex PCR; TCRdb's table is partial and in-frame only. The sample carries about 350,000 clones, roughly 85% recorded once. This specimen consisted of peripheral blood, obtained in a trial of Ad26.COV2.S vaccine versus placebo. The receptors were sampled from a person aged 18-65 years who received the Ad26.COV2.S COVID-19 vaccine or a placebo. Each CDR3 is given with its conserved first and last residue. The D gene is left open where the match is weak. Not every row has a clone size; where given, it reads once, few, many or a size class.

D	J	size	V	DNA	CDR3
TRBD1	TRBJ1-6	NA	TRBV7-9	TGTGCCAGCAGCTGGGGGACAGGGAATTCACCCCTCCACTTT	CASSWGTGNSPLHF
NA	TRBJ2-5	NA	TRBV15	TGTGCCACCAGCAGAGATCTGGGACCCCAAGAGACCCAGTACTTC	CATSRDLGPQETQYF
NA	TRBJ1-1	NA	TRBV6-2/TRBV6-3	TGTGCCAGCAGTACATCCCCCAGGTCCACTGAAGCTTTCTTT	CASSTSPRSTEAFF
NA	TRBJ1-5	NA	TRBV6-2/TRBV6-3	TGTGCCAGCAGTTACTCCTTCAGGGGATTGAATCAGCCCCAGCATTTT	CASSYSFRGLNQPQHF
TRBD1	TRBJ1-2	NA	TRBV18	TGTGCCAGCTCACCTCAGGGGGATACGGACTATGGCTACACCTTC	CASSPQGDTDYGYTF
TRBD1	TRBJ1-4	NA	TRBV19	TGTGCCAGTAGTATCGGGACAGGGAAGGAAAAACTGTTTTTT	CASSIGTGKEKLFF
TRBD2	TRBJ2-3	once	TRBV9	TGTGCCAGCAGCCCTAGTGGTTACCTAGCGGGACTCACAGATACGCAGTATTTT	CASSPSGYLAGLTDTQYF
TRBD1	TRBJ1-6	NA	TRBV10-3	TGTGCCACAGGGACAGGGGCCGTCTATAATTCACCCCTCCACTTT	CATGTGAVYNSPLHF
TRBD2	TRBJ2-5	NA	TRBV5-1	TGCGCCAGTCCCCCTAGCGGGAGAGAAGAGACCCAGTACTTC	CASPPSGREETQYF
NA	TRBJ2-1	NA	TRBV28	TGTGCCAGCAGATTCGGGGCGGCGGATACCCACAATGAGCAGTTCTTC	CASRFGAADTHNEQFF
NA	TRBJ2-2	NA	TRBV29-1	TGCAGCGTTGAAAGCGGTGGGAACACCGGGGAGCTGTTTTTT	CSVESGGNTGELFF
TRBD1	TRBJ2-1	NA	TRBV6-2/TRBV6-3	TGTGCCAGCAGTTACTCACAGGGGGCGGTGATTCTTGGGCAGTTCTTC	CASSYSQGAVILGQFF
TRBD2	TRBJ2-7	NA	TRBV30	TGTGCCTGGAGCTCCTCACAAGCGGGGGAGCAGTACTTC	CAWSSSQAGEQYF
TRBD1	TRBJ2-7	NA	TRBV10-1	TGCGCCAGCAGACACCGGGACAGGGATGACAACGAGCAGTACTTC	CASRHRDRDDNEQYF
NA	TRBJ2-5	NA	TRBV19	TGTGCCAGTAGTATGAACAGCCAAGAGACCCAGTACTTC	CASSMNSQETQYF
TRBD2	TRBJ2-7	NA	TRBV10-1	TGCGCCAGCAGTGAGTCAACTAGCGGGACACTCGAGCAGTACTTC	CASSESTSGTLEQYF
TRBD1	TRBJ1-3	NA	TRBV7-2	TGTGCCAGCAGCTTCTCCGGGACAGGTGGTTACACCATATATTTT	CASSFSGTGGYTIYF
TRBD2	TRBJ2-1	NA	TRBV9	TGTGCCAGCAGCGAGGGACTAGCCATCATCAATGAGCAGTTCTTC	CASSEGLAIINEQFF
TRBD2	TRBJ2-3	NA	TRBV6-5	TGTGCCAGCAGCCGGACTAGCGGGAGGACTGATACGCAGTATTTT	CASSRTSGRTDTQYF
TRBD1	TRBJ1-6	NA	TRBV4-1	TGCGCCAGCAGCCATACCCGGGACAGGGGTGTATCACCCCTCCACTTT	CASSHTRDRGVSPLHF
NA	TRBJ2-1	NA	TRBV10-3	TGTGCCATCAGTGATAGGGGGGAAAGGCTCAATGAGCAGTTCTTC	CAISDRGERLNEQFF
NA	TRBJ2-7	NA	TRBV7-8	TGTGCCAGCAGCCTATGGTCGAGGGGTCGTTCCTACGAGCAGTACTTC	CASSLWSRGRSYEQYF
TRBD1	TRBJ1-4	few	TRBV5-3	TGTGCCAGAAGCTTGTGGACAGGGGCTAATGAAAAACTGTTTTTT	CARSLWTGANEKLFF
NA	TRBJ2-4	NA	TRBV5-1	TGCGCCAGCAGCTTGGGGGACACTCGCGCCCTCAAAAACATTCAGTACTTC	CASSLGDTRALKNIQYF
TRBD1	TRBJ2-1	NA	TRBV3-1/TRBV3-2	TGTGCCAGCAGCCAAGAACAAGGACAGGCCTCCTACAATGAGCAGTTCTTC	CASSQEQGQASYNEQFF
NA	TRBJ2-7	few	TRBV6-2/TRBV6-3	TGTGCCAGCAGTAGGACGGAGCCCTACGAGCAGTACTTC	CASSRTEPYEQYF
TRBD2	TRBJ2-1	NA	TRBV7-2	TGTGCCAGCAGCTTAGTCCTAGCGGGGAGCAAGGACAATGAGCAGTTCTTC	CASSLVLAGSKDNEQFF
TRBD2	TRBJ2-7	NA	TRBV5-1	TGCGCCAGCAGCCCAGGGACTAGCGGGACCTTCCTTGGGGAGCAGTACTTC	CASSPGTSGTFLGEQYF
NA	TRBJ1-5	NA	TRBV29-1	TGCAGCGTTGGGGTAGGGGAGAATCAGCCCCAGCATTTT	CSVGVGENQPQHF
NA	TRBJ2-2	few	TRBV3-1/TRBV3-2	TGTGCCAGCAGCCAAGAGTCGGGGAGAGGTGTCGGGGAGCTGTTTTTT	CASSQESGRGVGELFF
NA	TRBJ2-7	NA	TRBV10-2	TGCGCCAGCAGTGAGTCCGGATTGGGTAGGGTCCAGTACTTC	CASSESGLGRVQYF
NA	TRBJ1-5	once	TRBV24-1	TGTGCCACCAGCGTAGTCCCAGTTCCCTGTTGCAATCAGCCCCAGCATTTT	CATSVVPVPCCNQPQHF
TRBD2	TRBJ2-3	NA	TRBV7-9	TGTGCCAGCAGCTTAGTGCTCTTGCTAGCGGGATACACAGATACGCAGTATTTT	CASSLVLLLAGYTDTQYF
NA	TRBJ1-1	NA	TRBV27	TGTGCCAGCAGTTTAAGCTCACCATCGAACACTGAAGCTTTCTTT	CASSLSSPSNTEAFF
TRBD2	TRBJ2-3	NA	TRBV7-2	TGTGCCAGCAGCTTAGCGATAGCTAGCGGGAGGACTAGCACAGATACGCAGTATTTT	CASSLAIASGRTSTDTQYF
TRBD2	TRBJ2-7	NA	TRBV4-3	TGCGCCAGCAGCCAAGATTCTACTAGCGTTGAGCAGTACTTC	CASSQDSTSVEQYF
NA	TRBJ2-3	NA	TRBV6-1	TGTGCCAGCAGTGAAGCGCGGAGCTGGGCCACAGATACGCAGTATTTT	CASSEARSWATDTQYF
TRBD1	TRBJ2-5	many	TRBV24-1	TGTGCCACCAGTGACTACGACAGGGGAGGCGGGGAGACCCAGTACTTC	CATSDYDRGGGETQYF
NA	TRBJ1-1	NA	TRBV27	TGTGCCAGCAGTTCGGGTTCGTCTGCTTTCTTT	CASSSGSSAFF
TRBD1	TRBJ1-2	once	TRBV27	TGTGCCAGCAGTGGAACCGGGACAGGGGGATTCGGCTACACCTTC	CASSGTGTGGFGYTF
TRBD1	TRBJ2-7	NA	TRBV28	TGTGCCAGCCGACAGGGTAGCTACGAGCAGTACTTC	CASRQGSYEQYF
TRBD1	TRBJ1-1	NA	TRBV12-3/TRBV12-4	TGTGCCAGCAGGGGACAGCCGAACACTGAAGCTTTCTTT	CASRGQPNTEAFF
NA	TRBJ2-5	NA	TRBV13	TGTGCCAGCAGCGATACCCAAGGACAGCCTCAAGAGACCCAGTACTTC	CASSDTQGQPQETQYF
NA	TRBJ1-1	once	TRBV9	TGTGCCAGCAGCGTAGACGATTGGAGGAGGACTGAAGCTTTCTTT	CASSVDDWRRTEAFF
NA	TRBJ2-1	NA	TRBV14	TGTGCCAGCAGCCCCTCTCAGTTGCTTGAGCAGTTCTTC	CASSPSQLLEQFF
TRBD2	TRBJ2-1	NA	TRBV29-1	TGCAGCGGTGCGACTAGCGGGAGGGCCCCCGCCAATGAGCAGTTCTTC	CSGATSGRAPANEQFF
NA	TRBJ1-2	NA	TRBV27	TGTGCCAGCAGTTTACATTCTGGACAGAGACCTTTGTATGGCTACACCTTC	CASSLHSGQRPLYGYTF
NA	TRBJ1-5	many	TRBV12-3/TRBV12-4	TGTGCCAGCAGTTCAGAAATAAGTCAGCCCCAGCATTTT	CASSSEISQPQHF
TRBD1	TRBJ1-2	NA	TRBV4-3	TGCGCCAGCAGCCAAGAAGGGTTACAGGGGCTTAATGGCTACACCTTC	CASSQEGLQGLNGYTF
NA	TRBJ2-1	NA	TRBV7-5	TGTGTCAGAAGCTACCCAACAGGGGGCCCCTACAATGAGCAGTTCTTC	CVRSYPTGGPYNEQFF
TRBD2	TRBJ2-1	NA	TRBV6-2/TRBV6-3	TGTGCCAGCAGTTACAGGCGGGGGGTCGATGAGCAGTTCTTC	CASSYRRGVDEQFF
NA	TRBJ2-5	NA	TRBV20-1	TGCAGTGCTAGTGGGAGACCGGGACTCCCACAAGAGACCCAGTACTTC	CSASGRPGLPQETQYF
TRBD1	TRBJ2-2	NA	TRBV5-1	TGCGCCAGCAGCCTGACAGGGGGCGACACCGGGGAGCTGTTTTTT	CASSLTGGDTGELFF